This T cell receptor (beta chain) was found in a study of blood T cell repertoires in COVID-19. The wider study: Samples came from the United States, Italy and Spain, spanning acute and convalescent COVID-19. PBMCs, B-cell-depleted T cells, or T cells provided the cDNA or gDNA that made up the material.

Germline V lookup: CDR1 MNHEY, CDR2 SVGAGI. After removal of 6 bases from V and 14 bases from J, the junction contained 7 bases not matched to a gene. This CDR3 spans 11 amino acids. In its sample, this clone was seen a few times. Per the original methods: Estimation of nucleated cell counts relied on the amplification of reference gene primers. Data came from immunoSEQ multiplex PCR; TCRdb stores just in-frame clones and leaves some out. For V, J and clone size, that table is used; D and trimming come from the DNA. This sample has 150,000 to 200,000 clones; roughly three quarters occur once, and the top ten carry approximately 15%.

This TCR derives from a man between 60 and 70 years old with active or convalescent COVID-19. The specimen sequenced was peripheral blood. The chain employs TRBV6-5 and TRBJ2-1; 7 positions agree with TRBD2. CDR3 sequence (DNA): TGTGCCAGCAGATTTGGGAGGGCAGAGTTCTTC. It yields the protein CASRFGRAEFF.